This T cell receptor (beta chain) was retrieved from a study of identical twins. Notes on the study in general: For cord blood, abundant beta clonotypes had fewer insertions, unlike memory repertoires, which showed none.

Germline lookup yields CDR1 SGHRS and CDR2 YFSETQ. V was clipped by 5 bases and J by 2 bases, with 14 bases between them. The CDR3 loop spans 15 amino acids. Points on this clonotype: The antigen is not known.

From the 5' RACE reads, TCRdb called clonotypes with MiXCR, one entry per CDR3 protein. The sample contains 1,800,000 or so distinct CDR3 sequences, roughly a third of which appear only once. This TCR was recovered from a newborn girl in good health. J is TRBJ1-5 and V is TRBV5-1, with unresolved D. Source material: cord blood. CDR3 in amino acids: CASRDPGEGNQPQHF. The CDR3 bases are TGCGCCAGCAGGGATCCGGGCGAGGGCAATCAGCCCCAGCATTTT.